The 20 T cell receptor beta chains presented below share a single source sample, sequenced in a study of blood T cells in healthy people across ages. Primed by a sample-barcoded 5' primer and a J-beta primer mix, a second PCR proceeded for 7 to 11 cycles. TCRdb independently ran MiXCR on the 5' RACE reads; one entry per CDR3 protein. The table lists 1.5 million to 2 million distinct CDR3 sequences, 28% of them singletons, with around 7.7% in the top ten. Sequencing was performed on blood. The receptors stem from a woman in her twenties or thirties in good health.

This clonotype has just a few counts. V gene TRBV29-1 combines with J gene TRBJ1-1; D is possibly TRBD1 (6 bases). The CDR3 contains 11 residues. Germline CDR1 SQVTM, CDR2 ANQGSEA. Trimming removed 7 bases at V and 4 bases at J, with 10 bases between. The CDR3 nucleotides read TGCAGCGCAACAGGGTCCACTGAAGCTTTCTTT. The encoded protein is CSATGSTEAFF.

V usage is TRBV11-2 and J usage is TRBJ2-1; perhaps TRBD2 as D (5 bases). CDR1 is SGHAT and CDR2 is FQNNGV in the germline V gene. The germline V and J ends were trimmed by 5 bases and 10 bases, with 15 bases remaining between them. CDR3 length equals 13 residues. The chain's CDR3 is CASSPRPKREQFF. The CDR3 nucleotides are TGTGCCAGCAGCCCCCGACCGAAGCGGGAGCAGTTCTTC.

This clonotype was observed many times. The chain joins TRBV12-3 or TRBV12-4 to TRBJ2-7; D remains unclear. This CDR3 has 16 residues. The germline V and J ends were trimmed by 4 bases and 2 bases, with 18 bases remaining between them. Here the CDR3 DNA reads TGTGCCAGCAGTTCCCGAAAGGGATCCACCCCCTACGAGCAGTACTTC. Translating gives CASSSRKGSTPYEQYF.

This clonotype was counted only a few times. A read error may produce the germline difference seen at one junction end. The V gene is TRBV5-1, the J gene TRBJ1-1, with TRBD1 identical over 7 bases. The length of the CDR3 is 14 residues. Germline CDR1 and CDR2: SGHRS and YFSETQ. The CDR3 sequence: CASSATGSNTEAFF. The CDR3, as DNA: TGTGCCAGCAGCGCGACAGGGTCGAACACTGAAGCTTTCTTT. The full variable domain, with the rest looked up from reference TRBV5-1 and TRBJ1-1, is KAGVTQTPRYLIKTRGQQVTLSCSPISGHRSVSWYQQTPGQGLQFLFEYFSETQRNKGNFPGRFSGRQFSNSRSEMNVSTLELGDSALYLCASSATGSNTEAFFGQGTRLTVV.

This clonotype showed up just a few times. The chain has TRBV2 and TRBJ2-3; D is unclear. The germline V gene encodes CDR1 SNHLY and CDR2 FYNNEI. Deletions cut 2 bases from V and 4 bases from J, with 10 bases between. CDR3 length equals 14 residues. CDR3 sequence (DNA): TGTGCCAGCAGTGAAATCCACTGGGCAGATACGCAGTATTTT. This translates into CASSEIHWADTQYF.

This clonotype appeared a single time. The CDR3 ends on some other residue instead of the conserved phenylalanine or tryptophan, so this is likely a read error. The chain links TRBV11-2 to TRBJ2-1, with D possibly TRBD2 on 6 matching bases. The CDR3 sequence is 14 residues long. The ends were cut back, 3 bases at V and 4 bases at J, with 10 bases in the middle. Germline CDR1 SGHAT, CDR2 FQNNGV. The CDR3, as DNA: TGTGCCAGCAGCTTGGGACTCGATTACAATGAGCAGTTCTGC. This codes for CASSLGLDYNEQFC.

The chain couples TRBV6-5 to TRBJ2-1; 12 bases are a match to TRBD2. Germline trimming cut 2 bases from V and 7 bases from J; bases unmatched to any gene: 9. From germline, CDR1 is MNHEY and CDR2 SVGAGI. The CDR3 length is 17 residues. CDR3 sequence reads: CASSYPTTSGGQNEQFF. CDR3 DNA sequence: TGTGCCAGCAGTTACCCGACGACTAGCGGGGGTCAAAATGAGCAGTTCTTC.

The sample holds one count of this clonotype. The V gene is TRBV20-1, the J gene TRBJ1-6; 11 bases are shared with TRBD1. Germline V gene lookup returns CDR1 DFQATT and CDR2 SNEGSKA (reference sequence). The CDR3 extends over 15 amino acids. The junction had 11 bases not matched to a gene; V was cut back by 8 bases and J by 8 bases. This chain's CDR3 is CSTAEGQGADSPLHF. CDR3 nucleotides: TGCAGTACCGCAGAAGGACAGGGGGCTGATTCACCCCTCCACTTT.

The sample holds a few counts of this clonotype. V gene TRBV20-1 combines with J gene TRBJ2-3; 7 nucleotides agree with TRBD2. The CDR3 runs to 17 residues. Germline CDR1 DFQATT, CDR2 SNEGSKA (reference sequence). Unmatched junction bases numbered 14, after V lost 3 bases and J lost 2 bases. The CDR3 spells CSASRERGVLFTDTQYF. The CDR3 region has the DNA TGCAGTGCTAGTCGAGAGCGGGGAGTTCTTTTCACAGATACGCAGTATTTT.

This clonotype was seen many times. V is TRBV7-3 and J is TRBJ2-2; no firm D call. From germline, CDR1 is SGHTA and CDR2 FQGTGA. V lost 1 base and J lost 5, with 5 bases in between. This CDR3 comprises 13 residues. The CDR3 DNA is TGTGCCAGCAGCTTAAAGCTTACCGGGGAGCTGTTTTTT. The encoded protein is CASSLKLTGELFF.

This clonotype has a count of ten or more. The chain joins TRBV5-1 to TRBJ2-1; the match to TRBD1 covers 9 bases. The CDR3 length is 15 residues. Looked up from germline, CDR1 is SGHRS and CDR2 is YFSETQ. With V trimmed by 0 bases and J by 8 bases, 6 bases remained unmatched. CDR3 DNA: TGCGCCAGCAGCTTGGCCATAACAGGGGGCGATGAGCAGTTCTTC. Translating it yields CASSLAITGGDEQFF.

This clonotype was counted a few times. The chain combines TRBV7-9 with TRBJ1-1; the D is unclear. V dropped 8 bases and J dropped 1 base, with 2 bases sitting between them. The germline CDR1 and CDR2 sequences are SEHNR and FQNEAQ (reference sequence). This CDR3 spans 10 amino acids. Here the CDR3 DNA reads TGTGCCAGCGAGAACACTGAAGCTTTCTTT. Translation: CASENTEAFF.

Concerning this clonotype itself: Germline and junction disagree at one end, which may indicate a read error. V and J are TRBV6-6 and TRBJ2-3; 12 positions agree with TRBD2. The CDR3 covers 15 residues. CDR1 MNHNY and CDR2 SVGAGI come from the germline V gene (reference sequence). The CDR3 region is CASSSRTSGTDTRYF. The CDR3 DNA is TGTGCCAGCAGTTCGCGGACTAGCGGGACAGATACGCGGTATTTT.

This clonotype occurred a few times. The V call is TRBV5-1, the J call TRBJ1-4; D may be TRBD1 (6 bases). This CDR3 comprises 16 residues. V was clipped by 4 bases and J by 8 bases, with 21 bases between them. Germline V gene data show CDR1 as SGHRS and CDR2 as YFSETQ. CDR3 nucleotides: TGCGCCAGCAGCGGGTCGGCGGGGGGCAATCGGGAAAAACTGTTTTTT. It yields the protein CASSGSAGGNREKLFF.

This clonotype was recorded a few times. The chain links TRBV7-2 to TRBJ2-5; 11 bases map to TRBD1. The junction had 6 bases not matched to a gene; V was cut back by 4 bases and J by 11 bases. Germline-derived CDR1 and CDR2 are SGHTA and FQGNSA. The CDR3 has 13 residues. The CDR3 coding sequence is TGTGCCAGCAGCTCGGACAGGGGGCAAGAGCAGTACTTC. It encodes CASSSDRGQEQYF.

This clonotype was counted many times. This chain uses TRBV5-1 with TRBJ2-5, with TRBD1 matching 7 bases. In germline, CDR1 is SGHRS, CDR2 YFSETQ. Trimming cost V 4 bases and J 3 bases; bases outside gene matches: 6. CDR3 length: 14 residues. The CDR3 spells CASSPGQDKETQYF. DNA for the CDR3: TGCGCCAGCAGCCCAGGACAGGATAAAGAGACCCAGTACTTC.

The chain's CDR3 is CASSYIRGTEAFF. In DNA form, the CDR3 reads TGTGCCAGCTCGTACATCAGGGGCACTGAAGCTTTCTTT. The chain employs TRBV4-2 and TRBJ1-1; D is possibly TRBD1 (6 bases). The CDR3 consists of 13 residues. Trimming left V 8 bases short and J 4 bases short, with 14 bases between. Germline loops: CDR1 LGHNA, CDR2 YNFKEQ.

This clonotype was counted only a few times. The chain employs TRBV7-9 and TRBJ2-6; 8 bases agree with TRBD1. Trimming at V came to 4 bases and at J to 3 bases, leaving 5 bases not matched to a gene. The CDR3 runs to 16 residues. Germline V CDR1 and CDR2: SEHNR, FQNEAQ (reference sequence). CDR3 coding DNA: TGTGCCAGCAGCTCAGGGGGCGGACGTGGGGCCAACGTCCTGACTTTC. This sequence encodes CASSSGGGRGANVLTF.

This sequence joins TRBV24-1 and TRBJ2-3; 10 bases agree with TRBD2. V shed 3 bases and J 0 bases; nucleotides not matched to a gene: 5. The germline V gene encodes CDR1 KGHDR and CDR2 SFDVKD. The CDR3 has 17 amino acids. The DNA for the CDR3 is TGTGCCACCAGTGATGGACTAGCGGAGGGGAGCACAGATACGCAGTATTTT. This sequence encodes CATSDGLAEGSTDTQYF.

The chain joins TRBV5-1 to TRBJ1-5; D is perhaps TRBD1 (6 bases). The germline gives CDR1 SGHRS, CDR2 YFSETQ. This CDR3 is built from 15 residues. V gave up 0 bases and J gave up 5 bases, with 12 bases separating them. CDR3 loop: CASSLVGGADQPQHF. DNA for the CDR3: TGCGCCAGCAGCTTGGTAGGGGGGGCAGATCAGCCCCAGCATTTT. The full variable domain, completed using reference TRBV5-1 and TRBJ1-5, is KAGVTQTPRYLIKTRGQQVTLSCSPISGHRSVSWYQQTPGQGLQFLFEYFSETQRNKGNFPGRFSGRQFSNSRSEMNVSTLELGDSALYLCASSLVGGADQPQHFGDGTRLSIL.